These 31 T cell receptor beta chains were all obtained from the same sample, sequenced in a study of control samples from healthy donors and cancer patients. The protocol was immunoSEQ multiplex PCR, while the TCRdb copy is restricted to in-frame clones and leaves out a portion. There are about 90,000 clones in the sample; 75% to 95% occur only once, and under 4% lies in the top ten. The sample taken for sequencing was blood. The receptors shown here come from a woman under 30 in good health.

The CDR3 DNA follows: TGTGCCAGCAGCGCGGTGGGAGCTACTAATGAAAAACTGTTTTTT. Amino acid sequence: CASSAVGATNEKLFF. This sequence joins TRBV9 and TRBJ1-4; D call uncertain. The CDR3 has 15 amino acids. Germline CDR1 is SGDLS and CDR2 is YYNGEE. The V end was cut by 3 bases, the J end by 2 bases, with 11 bases between. Based on the CDR3 plus reference TRBV9 and TRBJ1-4, the full variable domain is DSGVTQTPKHLITATGQRVTLRCSPRSGDLSVYWYQQSLDQGLQFLIQYYNGEERAKGNILERFSAQQFPDLHSELNLSSLELGDSALYFCASSAVGATNEKLFFGSGTQLSVL.

The chain's CDR3 is CASSPGTGGFEAFF. The DNA of the CDR3 is TGCGCCAGCAGCCCCGGGACAGGGGGCTTCGAAGCTTTCTTT. The chain links TRBV5-1 to TRBJ1-1; 12 positions agree with TRBD1. Germline values: CDR1 SGHRS, CDR2 YFSETQ. The CDR3 is 14 residues long. The ends lost 4 bases at V and 8 bases at J; junction bases unmatched: 6. Together with reference TRBV5-1 and TRBJ1-1, the CDR3 gives the full variable domain: KAGVTQTPRYLIKTRGQQVTLSCSPISGHRSVSWYQQTPGQGLQFLFEYFSETQRNKGNFPGRFSGRQFSNSRSEMNVSTLELGDSALYLCASSPGTGGFEAFFGQGTRLTVV.

This clone occurred once. The chain uses TRBV7-9 and TRBJ2-3; 13 nucleotides match TRBD2. The V gene's germline CDR1 is SEHNR and CDR2 FQNEAQ (reference sequence). Trimming at V came to 5 bases and at J to 4 bases, leaving 3 bases not matched to a gene. CDR3 length: 15 amino acids. The CDR3 DNA sequence: TGTGCCAGCAGCCCACTAGCGGGGGGGGCAGATACGCAGTATTTT. Its translation: CASSPLAGGADTQYF.

This chain connects TRBV5-4 to TRBJ1-2; D perhaps matches TRBD1 (6 bases). V was pared by 1 base and J by 1 base, with 11 bases between. Germline loops: CDR1 SGHNT, CDR2 YYREEE (reference sequence). The CDR3 loop spans 15 amino acids. CDR3: CASSLYRAVNYGYTF. The DNA for the CDR3 is TGTGCCAGCAGCTTGTACAGGGCTGTTAACTATGGCTACACCTTC. Looking up the rest from reference TRBV5-4 and TRBJ1-2 gives the full variable domain: ETGVTQSPTHLIKTRGQQVTLRCSSQSGHNTVSWYQQALGQGPQFIFQYYREEENGRGNFPPRFSGLQFPNYSSELNVNALELDDSALYLCASSLYRAVNYGYTFGSGTRLTVV.

The chain links TRBV19 to TRBJ2-1, with a tentative D call TRBD2 (5 bases). V was trimmed by 5 bases and J by 16 bases, leaving 15 bases between them. CDR3 length equals 11 residues. CDR1 is LNHDA, CDR2 SQIVND, per germline (reference sequence). The CDR3 loop reads CASSAGVVGFF. For the CDR3, the DNA is TGTGCCAGTAGTGCCGGGGTTGTGGGTTTCTTC.

The V call is TRBV5-1, the J call TRBJ1-4; possibly TRBD1 for D (5 bases). The V end was cut by 4 bases, the J end by 4 bases, with 11 bases between. Germline lookup yields CDR1 SGHRS and CDR2 YFSETQ. The CDR3 sequence is 14 residues long. CDR3 DNA: TGCGCCAGCAGCCTGGAGACAGTTAATGAAAAACTGTTTTTT. Its translation: CASSLETVNEKLFF. Full variable domain (rest looked up from reference TRBV5-1 and TRBJ1-4): KAGVTQTPRYLIKTRGQQVTLSCSPISGHRSVSWYQQTPGQGLQFLFEYFSETQRNKGNFPGRFSGRQFSNSRSEMNVSTLELGDSALYLCASSLETVNEKLFFGSGTQLSVL.

The chain uses TRBV7-2 and TRBJ1-1; D gene uncertain. Trimming cost V 5 bases and J 2 bases, with 3 bases left between them. The CDR3 covers 11 residues. CDR1 is SGHTA, CDR2 FQGNSA, per germline. The CDR3 nucleotides are TGTGCCAGCAGCATAAACACTGAAGCTTTCTTT. Translated, it gives CASSINTEAFF.

The chain combines TRBV5-1 with TRBJ1-2; the D is unclear. Trimming shortened V by 4 bases and J by 3 bases, and 7 bases separated the two germline ends. CDR1 is SGHRS, CDR2 YFSETQ, per germline. The CDR3 is 12 amino acids. The CDR3 nucleotides are TGCGCCAGCAGCAGACCAGACTATGGCTACACCTTC. Residues: CASSRPDYGYTF.

V gene TRBV9 combines with J gene TRBJ1-2; no reliable D call. Germline V gene lookup returns CDR1 SGDLS and CDR2 YYNGEE. V was trimmed by 3 bases and J by 4 bases, leaving 10 bases between them. This CDR3 region has 13 residues. In DNA form, the CDR3 reads TGTGCCAGCAGCGCGGACGGATTCTATGGCTACACCTTC. Protein product: CASSADGFYGYTF.

The chain carries TRBV10-3 and TRBJ2-1, with D possibly TRBD1 on 6 matching bases. Trimming shortened V by 7 bases and J by 0 bases, and 13 bases separated the two germline ends. Germline CDR1 reads ENHRY; CDR2 reads SYGVKD. The CDR3 spans 15 residues. The CDR3 DNA follows: TGTGCCATCAAGACGGACAGCGGCTCCTACAATGAGCAGTTCTTC. As protein: CAIKTDSGSYNEQFF.

The chain uses TRBV24-1 and TRBJ2-2; possible D gene TRBD2, 5 bases. Trimming cost V 7 bases and J 5 bases, with 13 bases left between them. Germline CDR1 and CDR2: KGHDR and SFDVKD. This CDR3 comprises 14 residues. The CDR3, as DNA: TGTGCCACCAGCTACGGGGAGATGACCGGGGAGCTGTTTTTT. Its translation: CATSYGEMTGELFF.

V and J are TRBV25-1 and TRBJ1-2; D may be TRBD1 (5 bases). V lost 1 base, J lost 4 bases, and 10 bases lay in between. The CDR3 has 14 amino acids. Germline V CDR1 and CDR2: MGHDK, SYGVNS. Written as DNA, the CDR3 is TGTGCCAGCAGTGAATTTGGCAGGGCCTATGGCTACACCTTC. Amino acid sequence: CASSEFGRAYGYTF.

This sequence joins TRBV2 and TRBJ2-7; 7 nucleotides match TRBD1. This CDR3 has 16 residues. Germline V gives CDR1 SNHLY, CDR2 FYNNEI. The V and J ends lost 4 bases and 0 bases, in that order; junction bases with no gene match: 9. Written as DNA, the CDR3 is TGTGCCAGCAGTGTCATCTTGACAGGGAGCTCCTACGAGCAGTACTTC. This encodes CASSVILTGSSYEQYF.

This rearrangement joins TRBV13 to TRBJ2-3; the D gene is possibly TRBD2 (5 bases). The CDR3 totals 16 residues. V was shortened by 5 bases and J by 2 bases, with 17 bases between the two germline ends. Looked up from germline, CDR1 is PRHDT and CDR2 is FYEKMQ (reference sequence). CDR3 sequence: CASSPERAAATDTQYF. In DNA, the CDR3 is TGTGCCAGCAGCCCGGAGAGGGCTGCCGCCACAGATACGCAGTATTTT. Complete variable domain (other parts from reference TRBV13 and TRBJ2-3): AAGVIQSPRHLIKEKRETATLKCYPIPRHDTVYWYQQGPGQDPQFLISFYEKMQSDKGSIPDRFSAQQFSDYHSELNMSSLELGDSALYFCASSPERAAATDTQYFGPGTRLTVL.

The V call is TRBV12-5, the J call TRBJ1-4, with D maybe TRBD1 (5 bases). The CDR3 sequence is 13 residues long. CDR1 is LGHNT, CDR2 FRNRAP, per germline. Between the trimmed V and J ends, which lost 5 bases and 9 bases, there was a span of 13 bases. The DNA for the CDR3 is TGTGCTAGTGGTGACCGGGGCCATAAAAAACTGTTTTTT. This encodes CASGDRGHKKLFF.

The V and J genes are TRBV7-9 and TRBJ1-1; D is unclear. CDR1 and CDR2 from the germline V gene are SEHNR and FQNEAQ (reference sequence). V dropped 0 bases and J dropped 8 bases, with 7 bases sitting between them. This CDR3 is built from 12 residues. The CDR3 nucleotides are TGTGCCAGCAGCTTAGCGTCGGTAGAAGCTTTCTTT. The encoded protein is CASSLASVEAFF.

The CDR3 is CASSQDRGLSEAFF. The CDR3 coding sequence is TGTGCCAGCAGCCAGGACAGGGGTCTTTCTGAAGCTTTCTTT. The chain carries TRBV7-6 and TRBJ1-1; 9 bases fit TRBD1. With V trimmed by 5 bases and J by 6 bases, 7 bases remained unmatched. Per the germline V gene, CDR1 is SGHVS and CDR2 is FNYEAQ. The CDR3 is 14 residues long.

This clone is a singleton in its sample. The chain has TRBV16 and TRBJ1-1, with D maybe TRBD1 (5 bases). Germline lookup yields CDR1 KGHSY and CDR2 FQNENV. This CDR3 contains 14 residues. The V end was cut by 0 bases, the J end by 5 bases, with 10 bases between. CDR3 coding DNA: TGTGCCAGCAGCCAATCCCAGGGTATGACTGAAGCTTTCTTT. It encodes CASSQSQGMTEAFF.

The rearrangement links TRBV25-1 to TRBJ1-5; D is unresolved. Germline V gives CDR1 MGHDK, CDR2 SYGVNS. Between the trimmed V and J ends, which lost 6 bases and 0 bases, there was a span of 6 bases. This CDR3 is built from 13 residues. The CDR3 DNA reads as TGTGCCAGCAGCCAGGATAGCAATCAGCCCCAGCATTTT. Protein product: CASSQDSNQPQHF.

The chain combines TRBV4-1 with TRBJ2-7; tentative D call: TRBD1 (6 bases). This CDR3 spans 16 amino acids. Germline CDR1 is MGHRA and CDR2 is YSYEKL. V gave up 4 bases and J gave up 3 bases, with 19 bases separating them. This chain's CDR3 is CASSRSLTGPYYEQYF. The CDR3 DNA reads TGCGCCAGCAGCCGAAGCCTGACAGGACCTTACTACGAGCAGTACTTC.

The rearrangement uses TRBV5-1 and TRBJ1-2; D gene uncertain. Germline assignment: CDR1 SGHRS and CDR2 YFSETQ. The CDR3 has 15 residues. Trimming pared 5 bases from V and 1 base from J, leaving 15 bases between. The CDR3 DNA reads TGCGCCAGCAGAGGTTCGACGGCGGATAACTATGGCTACACCTTC. Translating it yields CASRGSTADNYGYTF.

The chain combines TRBV6-5 with TRBJ1-2; D possibly corresponds to TRBD1 (6 bases). Looked up from germline, CDR1 is MNHEY and CDR2 is SVGAGI. Trimming took 2 bases from V and 8 from J, leaving 15 bases between them. The CDR3 totals 14 residues. CDR3 region: CASSYTWGAKGYTF. CDR3 sequence (DNA): TGTGCCAGCAGTTACACCTGGGGGGCGAAGGGCTACACCTTC.

This clone was counted a single time. The chain is built from TRBV7-2 and TRBJ1-1; D is unclear. Deletions cut 2 bases from V and 4 bases from J, with 14 bases between. The CDR3 is 15 residues long. The germline V gene encodes CDR1 SGHTA and CDR2 FQGNSA. The chain's CDR3 is CASSLSLGEFTEAFF. The CDR3 DNA follows: TGTGCCAGCAGCTTAAGTCTCGGAGAGTTCACTGAAGCTTTCTTT.

The chain joins TRBV24-1 to TRBJ2-7; the match to TRBD1 covers 9 bases. Per the germline V gene, CDR1 is KGHDR and CDR2 is SFDVKD. Trimming took 1 base from V and 8 from J; bases not matched to a gene: 2. The CDR3 totals 13 residues. The CDR3 spells CATSDLTGGKQYF. CDR3 coding DNA: TGTGCCACCAGTGATTTAACAGGGGGCAAGCAGTACTTC.

The V call is TRBV7-3, the J call TRBJ2-1, with 7 positions matching TRBD1. Germline CDR1 reads SGHTA; CDR2 reads FQGTGA. The CDR3 is 15 amino acids. With 5 bases clipped from V and 4 bases from J, the junction kept 8 bases outside the gene matches. The CDR3 region has the DNA TGTGCCAGCAGCCCCCAGGGACAGATTTACAATGAGCAGTTCTTC. It yields the protein CASSPQGQIYNEQFF.

The chain carries TRBV12-3 or TRBV12-4 and TRBJ1-4; D ambiguous. The CDR3 sequence is 12 residues long. The V end lost 8 bases, the J end lost 7 bases, and 11 bases lay between the germline ends. CDR3 region: CASLMGSEKLFF. In DNA form, the CDR3 reads TGTGCCAGCTTGATGGGGAGTGAAAAACTGTTTTTT.

The chain uses TRBV19 and TRBJ1-1; D perhaps matches TRBD1 (6 bases). Trimming took off 10 bases at V and 3 bases at J, with 15 bases between the two ends. The CDR3 has 13 amino acids. The germline V gene has CDR1 LNHDA and CDR2 SQIVND (reference sequence). The CDR3 region is CAITQGRYTEAFF. CDR3 DNA sequence: TGTGCCATTACACAGGGACGGTACACTGAAGCTTTCTTT.

The gene calls are TRBV3-1 (or the pseudogene TRBV3-2) and TRBJ2-4, with 13 nucleotides matching TRBD2. V shed 4 bases, J shed 0 bases, and the junction held 0 bases outside the gene matches. Looked up from germline, CDR1 is LGHDT and CDR2 is YNNKEL (reference sequence). The CDR3 is 16 amino acids. The DNA for the CDR3 is TGTGCCAGCAGCCGGACTAGCGGGGGAGCCAAAAACATTCAGTACTTC. It encodes CASSRTSGGAKNIQYF.

This chain links TRBV12-2 with TRBJ2-3; the table gives TRBD2 as D, unverified against the DNA. TRBV12-2 constitutes a pseudogene. The CDR3 covers 17 residues. This chain's CDR3 is CASRLAGEVTSTDTQYF. The DNA for the CDR3 is TGTGCAAGTCGCTTAGCAGGGGAGGTCACTAGCACAGATACGCAGTATTTT.

V usage is TRBV27 and J usage is TRBJ2-2, with no clear D. This CDR3 contains 12 residues. The germline V gene encodes CDR1 MNHEY and CDR2 SMNVEV (reference sequence). Trimming stripped 6 bases from V and 6 bases from J, with 8 bases between. CDR3 region: CASRSLAGELFF. For the CDR3, the DNA is TGTGCCAGCAGATCTTTGGCCGGGGAGCTGTTTTTT.

This chain joins TRBV9 and TRBJ1-1; tentatively, D is TRBD1 (6 bases). Per the germline V gene, CDR1 is SGDLS and CDR2 is YYNGEE. CDR3 size: 15 residues. V lost 2 bases, J lost 0 bases, and 11 bases lay in between. CDR3 sequence (DNA): TGTGCCAGCAGCGTGGGGGACACAATGAACACTGAAGCTTTCTTT. Amino acids: CASSVGDTMNTEAFF.